This T cell receptor (beta chain) was observed in a study of blood T cells in healthy people across ages. Study results and caveats: Naive T cell percentage strongly correlated with TCR beta diversity.

Sample-barcoded 5' priming and a J-beta primer mix drove a second PCR of about 7 to 11 cycles. Via MiXCR, TCRdb re-called the 5' RACE reads, giving one row per CDR3 protein. The sample has hundreds of thousands of distinct CDR3 sequences; about 52% are singletons. For this clonotype: Its antigen is still unknown.

From germline, CDR1 is MNHEY and CDR2 SMNVEV (reference sequence). The CDR3 sequence is 14 residues long. The sequence derives from a woman in her sixties or seventies in good health. The chain carries TRBV27 and TRBJ2-5, with 8 positions matching TRBD1. The end of the DNA aligns better with TRBJ2-7, so the J call may be wrong. The material sequenced was blood. The CDR3 is CASKPLGQGSEQYF. In DNA form, the CDR3 reads TGTGCCAGCAAACCTCTCGGACAGGGATCCGAGCAGTACTTC.